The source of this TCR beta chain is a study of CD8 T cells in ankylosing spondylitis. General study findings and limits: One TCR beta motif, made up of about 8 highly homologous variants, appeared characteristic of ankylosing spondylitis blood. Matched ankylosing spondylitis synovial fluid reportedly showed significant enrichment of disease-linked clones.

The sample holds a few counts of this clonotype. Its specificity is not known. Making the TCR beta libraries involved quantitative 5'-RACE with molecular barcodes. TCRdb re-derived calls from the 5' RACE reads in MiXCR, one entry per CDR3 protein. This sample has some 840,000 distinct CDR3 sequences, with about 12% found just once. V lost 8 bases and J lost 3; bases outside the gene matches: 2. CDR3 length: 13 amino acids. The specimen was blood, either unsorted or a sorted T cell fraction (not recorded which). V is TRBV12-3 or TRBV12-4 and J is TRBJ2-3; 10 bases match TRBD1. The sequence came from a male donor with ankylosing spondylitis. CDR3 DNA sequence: TGTGCCAGCCGACAGGGGGCGACAGATACGCAGTATTTT. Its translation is CASRQGATDTQYF.